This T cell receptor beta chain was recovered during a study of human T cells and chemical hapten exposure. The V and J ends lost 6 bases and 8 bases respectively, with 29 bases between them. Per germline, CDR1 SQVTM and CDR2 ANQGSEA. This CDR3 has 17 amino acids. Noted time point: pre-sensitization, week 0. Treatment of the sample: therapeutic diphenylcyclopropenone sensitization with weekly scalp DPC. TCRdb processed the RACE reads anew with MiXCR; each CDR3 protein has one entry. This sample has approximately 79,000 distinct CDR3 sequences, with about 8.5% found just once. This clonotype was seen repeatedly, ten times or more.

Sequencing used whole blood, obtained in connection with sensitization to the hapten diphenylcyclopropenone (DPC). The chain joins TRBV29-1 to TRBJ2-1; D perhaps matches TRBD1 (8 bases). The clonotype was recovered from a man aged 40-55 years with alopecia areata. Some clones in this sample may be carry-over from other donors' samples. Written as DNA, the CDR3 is TGCAGCGTACTAGCACAGGGGGGGACTGGAGGGGCCCATGAGCAGTTCTTC. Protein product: CSVLAQGGTGGAHEQFF.